These 22 T cell receptor beta chains share one sample of origin, sequenced in a study of cytomegalovirus exposure and HLA in healthy donors. Clones were sequenced by immunoSEQ multiplex PCR, and TCRdb holds only the in-frame ones, with some missing. Of 250,000 to 300,000 clones listed, roughly 89% are singletons. The sample was PBMCs. All receptors come from a woman in her late teens or twenties in good health and CMV-seronegative.

The chain couples TRBV29-1 to TRBJ2-1, with 12 bases fitting TRBD1. The V segment lost 4 bases and the J segment 5 bases; nucleotides outside the gene matches: 6. The CDR3 runs to 15 residues. The germline V gene encodes CDR1 SQVTM and CDR2 ANQGSEA. The CDR3 protein is CSVASGTGGHNEQFF. For the CDR3, the DNA is TGCAGCGTTGCGTCAGGGACAGGGGGCCACAATGAGCAGTTCTTC.

In DNA, the CDR3 is TGTGCCAGCAGCCAAGATTCAGGGCAAAAACTGTTTTTT. As protein: CASSQDSGQKLFF. The J gene is TRBJ1-4, the V gene TRBV4-2; D possibly corresponds to TRBD1 (5 bases). This CDR3 contains 13 residues. V was trimmed by 0 bases and J by 9 bases, leaving 8 bases between them. The germline V gene encodes CDR1 LGHNA and CDR2 YNFKEQ.

The table lists this clone with a count of one. The V call is TRBV6-6, the J call TRBJ1-5, with D perhaps TRBD1 (6 bases). CDR1 is MNHNY and CDR2 is SVGAGI in the germline V gene (reference sequence). The CDR3 is 14 residues long. Trimming stripped 2 bases from V and 2 bases from J, with 7 bases between. CDR3 nucleotide sequence: TGTGCCAGCAGTTACGCAGGGGGCAATCAGCCCCAGCATTTT. Translation gives CASSYAGGNQPQHF.

V gene TRBV6-1 combines with J gene TRBJ2-5; no firm D call. V lost 2 bases, J lost 0 bases, and 7 bases lay in between. Germline V lookup: CDR1 MNHNS, CDR2 SASEGT. The CDR3 length is 14 residues. The CDR3 sequence: CASSEIGNQETQYF. The DNA of the CDR3 is TGTGCCAGCAGTGAAATTGGCAACCAAGAGACCCAGTACTTC.

The rearrangement joins TRBV30 to TRBJ2-1; 11 positions match TRBD2. Looked up from germline, CDR1 is GTSNPN and CDR2 is SVGIG (reference sequence). The CDR3 has 15 residues. The V segment lost 1 base and the J segment 5 bases; nucleotides outside the gene matches: 4. The CDR3 DNA sequence: TGTGCCTGGAGTGCCTTAGCGGGGGGGGACAATGAGCAGTTCTTC. It yields the protein CAWSALAGGDNEQFF.

V usage is TRBV5-4 and J usage is TRBJ2-7, with D maybe TRBD1 (5 bases). Germline CDR1 is SGHNT and CDR2 is YYREEE (reference sequence). This CDR3 comprises 12 residues. With 1 base removed from V and 6 bases from J, the gap between germline ends came to 8 bases. CDR3 protein: CASSLRGSEQYV. The CDR3 DNA is TGTGCCAGCAGCTTGAGGGGATCCGAGCAGTACGTC.

The chain is built from TRBV19 and TRBJ2-6; no clear D. The germline V gene has CDR1 LNHDA and CDR2 SQIVND (reference sequence). V dropped 5 bases and J dropped 0 bases, with 11 bases sitting between them. The CDR3 totals 16 residues. CDR3 region: CASSSRGPSGANVLTF. The CDR3 DNA is TGTGCCAGTAGTTCCCGCGGCCCCTCTGGGGCCAACGTCCTGACTTTC.

The chain carries TRBV5-1 and TRBJ2-5, with D possibly TRBD1 on 5 matching bases. The CDR3 length is 13 residues. CDR1 is SGHRS and CDR2 is YFSETQ in the germline V gene. V was cut by 5 bases and J by 2 bases, with 10 bases left in between. The CDR3 nucleotides are TGCGCCAGCAGGTGGGCAGGGCAAGAGACCCAGTACTTC. It encodes CASRWAGQETQYF.

The chain carries TRBV4-1 and TRBJ2-5, with a weak D call TRBD2 (6 bases). The germline V gene has CDR1 MGHRA and CDR2 YSYEKL. The CDR3 loop spans 16 amino acids. V was shortened by 4 bases and J by 2 bases, with 17 bases between the two germline ends. Here the CDR3 DNA reads TGCGCCAGCAGCCGAGAAGGGATAGCGGAACAAGAGACCCAGTACTTC. It yields the protein CASSREGIAEQETQYF.

This clone was detected a few times. J is TRBJ2-7 and V is TRBV2; D may be TRBD2 (5 bases). This CDR3 region has 11 residues. Germline V gene data show CDR1 as SNHLY and CDR2 as FYNNEI. Trimming took 6 bases from V and 7 from J, leaving 10 bases between them. The CDR3 DNA reads as TGTGCCAGCAGCGGACTGAGGGAGCAGTACGTC. Translation gives CASSGLREQYV.

CDR3 protein: CASRTLGPGTGELFF. The CDR3 coding sequence is TGTGCCAGTAGGACTCTGGGGCCTGGCACCGGGGAGCTGTTTTTT. The gene calls are TRBV19 and TRBJ2-2; tentative D call: TRBD1 (5 bases). The CDR3 sequence is 15 residues long. V dropped 6 bases and J dropped 4 bases, with 15 bases sitting between them. Germline V gene data show CDR1 as LNHDA and CDR2 as SQIVND (reference sequence).

V usage is TRBV4-3 and J usage is TRBJ2-5; 11 bases fit TRBD2. J lost 4 bases, V lost 0 bases, and 7 bases had no gene match. This CDR3 is 17 amino acids long. The germline V gene encodes CDR1 LGHNA and CDR2 YSLEER. For the CDR3, the DNA is TGCGCCAGCAGCCAAGAGTTCCTAGCGGGGGGTATAGAGACCCAGTACTTC. It encodes CASSQEFLAGGIETQYF.

The chain links TRBV27 to TRBJ1-3; 8 bases agree with TRBD1. The trim removed 5 bases at V and 0 bases at J, leaving 9 bases unmatched. The CDR3 sequence is 17 residues long. Germline V gene data show CDR1 as MNHEY and CDR2 as SMNVEV (reference sequence). In nucleotides, the CDR3 is TGTGCCAGCAGTCCCTGGACAGGGAAGCACTCTGGAAACACCATATATTTT. As protein: CASSPWTGKHSGNTIYF.

V gene TRBV5-3 combines with J gene TRBJ2-2; D call uncertain. TRBV5-3 is treated as an ORF (open reading frame) with a function not yet certain. V lost 5 bases, J lost 5 bases, and 13 bases lay in between. CDR3 length: 14 residues. CDR3 region: CARRSLESTGELFF. As DNA, the CDR3 is TGTGCCAGAAGGTCGCTAGAGTCGACCGGGGAGCTGTTTTTT.

This clone was detected only once. The genes are TRBV11-2 and TRBJ1-4, with 8 bases identical to TRBD1. This CDR3 has 15 amino acids. J was trimmed by 6 bases and V by 2 bases; bases with no gene match: 5. Germline V lookup: CDR1 SGHAT, CDR2 FQNNGV. This CDR3 reads CASSLQGARDEKLFF. CDR3 nucleotides: TGTGCCAGCAGCTTACAGGGGGCGCGGGATGAAAAACTGTTTTTT.

The count of this clone is one. V gene TRBV6-5 combines with J gene TRBJ2-3, with 11 bases matching TRBD1. V trimming: 6 bases; J trimming: 3 bases; junction bases outside the gene matches: 2. CDR3 length equals 14 residues. Germline V gene lookup returns CDR1 MNHEY and CDR2 SVGAGI. In DNA, the CDR3 is TGTGCCAGCAGCCGGGACAGGGGGACAGATACGCAGTATTTT. Amino acids: CASSRDRGTDTQYF.

The rearrangement links TRBV28 to TRBJ2-7; the D gene is possibly TRBD1 (6 bases). V was pared by 8 bases and J by 4 bases, with 12 bases between. The CDR3 consists of 12 residues. The V gene's germline CDR1 is MDHEN and CDR2 SYDVKM. CDR3 residues: CASGHRDYEQYV. In DNA form, the CDR3 reads TGTGCCAGCGGCCACAGGGATTACGAGCAGTACGTC.

The rearrangement links TRBV27 to TRBJ2-1, with a weak D call TRBD1 (6 bases). With 2 bases removed from V and 5 bases from J, the gap between germline ends came to 10 bases. The CDR3 length is 14 residues. Per the germline V gene, CDR1 is MNHEY and CDR2 is SMNVEV (reference sequence). As DNA, the CDR3 is TGTGCCAGCAGTTTAGTGTCAGGGGACAATGAGCAGTTCTTC. Translation gives CASSLVSGDNEQFF.

On this clone itself: Distinct nucleotide sequences in the sample also encode this CDR3. The V call is TRBV5-4, the J call TRBJ2-2; D is ambiguous. The germline gives CDR1 SGHNT, CDR2 YYREEE (reference sequence). Trimming pared 4 bases from V and 2 bases from J, leaving 3 bases between. CDR3 size: 12 residues. The chain's CDR3 is CASSLNTGELFF. The DNA for the CDR3 is TGTGCCAGCAGCCTAAACACCGGGGAGCTGTTTTTT.

The gene calls are TRBV5-1 and TRBJ1-1, with D possibly being TRBD1 (5 bases). CDR3 length equals 14 residues. Trimming shortened V by 4 bases and J by 1 base, and 11 bases separated the two germline ends. Per the germline V gene, CDR1 is SGHRS and CDR2 is YFSETQ. CDR3 DNA: TGCGCCAGCAGCGGAGACAGCCAGAACACTGAAGCTTTCTTT. Its protein is CASSGDSQNTEAFF.

V gene TRBV4-1 combines with J gene TRBJ2-3; 8 nucleotides line up with TRBD1. This CDR3 comprises 14 residues. Germline CDR1 and CDR2: MGHRA and YSYEKL. V dropped 3 bases and J dropped 2; count of bases not matched to a gene: 1. CDR3 DNA: TGCGCCAGCAGCCAGACAGGGGCCACAGATACGCAGTATTTT. It encodes CASSQTGATDTQYF.

The table lists this clone with a few counts. The rearrangement uses TRBV6-4 and TRBJ2-2; 8 bases agree with TRBD1. Germline V CDR1 and CDR2: MRHNA, SNTAGT. J lost 3 bases, V lost 3 bases, and 0 bases had no gene match. The CDR3 contains 14 residues. For the CDR3, the DNA is TGTGCCAGCAGTGAGGGACAGGACACCGGGGAGCTGTTTTTT. It yields the protein CASSEGQDTGELFF.